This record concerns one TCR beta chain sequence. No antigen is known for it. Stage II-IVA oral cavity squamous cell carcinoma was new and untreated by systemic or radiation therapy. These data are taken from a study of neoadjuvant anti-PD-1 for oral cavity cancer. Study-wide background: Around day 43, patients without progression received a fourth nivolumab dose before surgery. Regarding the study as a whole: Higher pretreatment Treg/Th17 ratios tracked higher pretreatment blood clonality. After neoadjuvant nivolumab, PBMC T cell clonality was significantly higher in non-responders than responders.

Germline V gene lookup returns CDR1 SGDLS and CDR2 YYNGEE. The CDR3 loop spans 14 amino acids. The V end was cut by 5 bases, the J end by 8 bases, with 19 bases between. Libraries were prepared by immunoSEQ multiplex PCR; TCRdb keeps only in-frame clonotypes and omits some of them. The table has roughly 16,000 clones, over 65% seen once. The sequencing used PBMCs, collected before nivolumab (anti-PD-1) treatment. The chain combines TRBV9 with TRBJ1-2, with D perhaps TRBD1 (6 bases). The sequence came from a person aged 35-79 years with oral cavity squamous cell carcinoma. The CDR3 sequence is CASRTLQGIGGYTF. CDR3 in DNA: TGTGCCAGCAGGACCCTCCAGGGGATTGGGGGCTACACCTTC.